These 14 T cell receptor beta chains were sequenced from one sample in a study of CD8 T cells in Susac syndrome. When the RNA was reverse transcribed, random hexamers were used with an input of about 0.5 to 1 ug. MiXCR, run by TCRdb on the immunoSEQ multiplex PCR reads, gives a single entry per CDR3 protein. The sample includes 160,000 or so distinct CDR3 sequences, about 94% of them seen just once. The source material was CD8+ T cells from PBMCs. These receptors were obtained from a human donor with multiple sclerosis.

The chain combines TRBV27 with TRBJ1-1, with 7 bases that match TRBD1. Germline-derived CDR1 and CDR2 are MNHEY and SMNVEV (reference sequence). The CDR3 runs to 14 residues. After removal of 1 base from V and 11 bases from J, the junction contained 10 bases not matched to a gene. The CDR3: CASSLFYRAGGAFF. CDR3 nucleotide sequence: TGTGCCAGCAGTTTATTTTACCGGGCAGGGGGGGCTTTCTTT.

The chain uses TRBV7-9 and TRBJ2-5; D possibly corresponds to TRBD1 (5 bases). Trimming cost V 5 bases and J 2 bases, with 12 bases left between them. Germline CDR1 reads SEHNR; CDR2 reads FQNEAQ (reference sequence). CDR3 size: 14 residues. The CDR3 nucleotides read TGTGCCAGCAGCCCCGCTAGGGGACAAGAGACCCAGTACTTC. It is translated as CASSPARGQETQYF.

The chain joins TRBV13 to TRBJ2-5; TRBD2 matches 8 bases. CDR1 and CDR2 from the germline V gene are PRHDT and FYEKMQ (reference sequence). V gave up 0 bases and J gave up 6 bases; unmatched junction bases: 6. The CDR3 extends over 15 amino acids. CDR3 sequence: CASSLGRGGRKTQYF. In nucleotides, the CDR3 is TGTGCCAGCAGCTTAGGACGGGGGGGCCGGAAGACCCAGTACTTC. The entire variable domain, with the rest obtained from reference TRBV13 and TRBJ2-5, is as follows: AAGVIQSPRHLIKEKRETATLKCYPIPRHDTVYWYQQGPGQDPQFLISFYEKMQSDKGSIPDRFSAQQFSDYHSELNMSSLELGDSALYFCASSLGRGGRKTQYFGPGTRLLVL.

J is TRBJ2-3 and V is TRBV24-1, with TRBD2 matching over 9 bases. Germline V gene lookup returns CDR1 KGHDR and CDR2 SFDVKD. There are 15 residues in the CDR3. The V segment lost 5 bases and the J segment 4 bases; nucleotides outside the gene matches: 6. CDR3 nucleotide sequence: TGTGCCACCAGTGCAGTAGCGGGGGCCCCAGATACGCAGTATTTT. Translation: CATSAVAGAPDTQYF.

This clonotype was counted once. The CDR3 nucleotides read TGTGCCAGCCGGGACAGGGGGCGCGTAGATACGCAGTATTTT. Protein: CASRDRGRVDTQYF. This chain uses TRBV19 with TRBJ2-3, with 12 bases identical to TRBD1. The V gene end was trimmed by 9 bases and the J gene end by 5 bases; junction bases not matched to a gene: 6. Germline loops: CDR1 LNHDA, CDR2 SQIVND (reference sequence). The CDR3 runs 14 residues. Combining the CDR3 with reference TRBV19 and TRBJ2-3 gives the whole variable domain DGGITQSPKYLFRKEGQNVTLSCEQNLNHDAMYWYRQDPGQGLRLIYYSQIVNDFQKGDIAEGYSVSREKKESFPLTVTSAQKNPTAFYLCASRDRGRVDTQYFGPGTRLTVL.

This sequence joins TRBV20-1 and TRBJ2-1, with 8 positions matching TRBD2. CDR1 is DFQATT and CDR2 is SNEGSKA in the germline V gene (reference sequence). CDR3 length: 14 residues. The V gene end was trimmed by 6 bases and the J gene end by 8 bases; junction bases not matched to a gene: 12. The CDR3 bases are TGCAGTGCGGATGAGACTAGCGCCAGGGATGAGCAGTTCTTC. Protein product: CSADETSARDEQFF.

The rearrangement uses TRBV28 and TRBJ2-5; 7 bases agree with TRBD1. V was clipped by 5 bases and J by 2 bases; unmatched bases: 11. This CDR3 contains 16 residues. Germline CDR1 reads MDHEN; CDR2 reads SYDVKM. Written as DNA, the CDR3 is TGTGCCAGCAGTCCCCAACAGGGGTTTGGGCAAGAGACCCAGTACTTC. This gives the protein CASSPQQGFGQETQYF. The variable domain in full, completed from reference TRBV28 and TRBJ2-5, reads DVKVTQSSRYLVKRTGEKVFLECVQDMDHENMFWYRQDPGLGLRLIYFSYDVKMKEKGDIPEGYSVSREKKERFSLILESASTNQTSMYLCASSPQQGFGQETQYFGPGTRLLVL.

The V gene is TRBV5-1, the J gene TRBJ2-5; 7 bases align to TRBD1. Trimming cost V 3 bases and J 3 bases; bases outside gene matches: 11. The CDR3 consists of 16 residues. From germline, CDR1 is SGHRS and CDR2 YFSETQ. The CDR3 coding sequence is TGCGCCAGCAGCTCAGGCTCAGGGGGATTGGAAGAGACCCAGTACTTC. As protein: CASSSGSGGLEETQYF.

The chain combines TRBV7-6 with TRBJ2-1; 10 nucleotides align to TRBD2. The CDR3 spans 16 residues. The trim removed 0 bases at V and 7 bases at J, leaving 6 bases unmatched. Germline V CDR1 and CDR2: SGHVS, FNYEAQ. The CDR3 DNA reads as TGTGCCAGCAGCTTAGCTGGAGCGGGGGGGCCTAATGAGCAGTTCTTC. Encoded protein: CASSLAGAGGPNEQFF.

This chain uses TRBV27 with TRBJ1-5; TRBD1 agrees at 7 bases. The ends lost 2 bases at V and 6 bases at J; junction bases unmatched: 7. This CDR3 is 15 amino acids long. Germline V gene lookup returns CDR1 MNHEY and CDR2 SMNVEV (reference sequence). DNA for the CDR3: TGTGCCAGCAGTTTAGGGAGGGCAGGGGGTCAGCCCCAGCATTTT. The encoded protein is CASSLGRAGGQPQHF.

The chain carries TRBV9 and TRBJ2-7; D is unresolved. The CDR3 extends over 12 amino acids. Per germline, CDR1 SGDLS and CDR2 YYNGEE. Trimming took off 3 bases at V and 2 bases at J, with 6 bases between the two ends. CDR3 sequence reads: CASSGRTYEQYF. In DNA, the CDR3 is TGTGCCAGCAGCGGCAGAACCTACGAGCAGTACTTC.

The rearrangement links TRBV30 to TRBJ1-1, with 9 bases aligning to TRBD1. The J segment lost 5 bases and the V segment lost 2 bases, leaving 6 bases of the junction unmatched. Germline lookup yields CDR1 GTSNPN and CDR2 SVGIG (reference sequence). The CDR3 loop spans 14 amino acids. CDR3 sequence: CAWSPGQGNTEAFF. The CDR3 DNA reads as TGTGCCTGGAGTCCCGGACAGGGGAATACTGAAGCTTTCTTT.

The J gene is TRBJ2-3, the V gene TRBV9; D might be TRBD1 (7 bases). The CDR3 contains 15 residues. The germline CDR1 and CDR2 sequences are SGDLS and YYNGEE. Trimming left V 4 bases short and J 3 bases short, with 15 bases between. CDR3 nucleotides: TGTGCCAGCAGCCCTCCAGGGGGGACGACAGATACGCAGTATTTT. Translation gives CASSPPGGTTDTQYF. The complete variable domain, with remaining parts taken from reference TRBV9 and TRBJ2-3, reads DSGVTQTPKHLITATGQRVTLRCSPRSGDLSVYWYQQSLDQGLQFLIQYYNGEERAKGNILERFSAQQFPDLHSELNLSSLELGDSALYFCASSPPGGTTDTQYFGPGTRLTVL.

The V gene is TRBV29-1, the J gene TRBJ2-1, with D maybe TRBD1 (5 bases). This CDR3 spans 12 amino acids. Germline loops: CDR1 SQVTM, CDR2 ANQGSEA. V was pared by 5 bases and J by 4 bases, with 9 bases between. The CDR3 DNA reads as TGCAGCGTTCAGGGAAGGTACAATGAGCAGTTCTTC. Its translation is CSVQGRYNEQFF.